This is a list of T cell receptor beta chains from one sample in a study of T cell repertoires in cytomegalovirus infection. In TCRdb, the reads were re-called with MiXCR into one record per CDR3 protein. The data show 350,000 to 500,000 distinct CDR3 sequences, approximately 30% seen once. The sequencing sample was made of PBMCs. These receptors originate from a human donor in good health (CMV status not recorded). Some clones in this sample may be carry-over from other donors' samples. The CDR3 runs from the conserved cysteine through the conserved F or W. D genes are given only for firm matches. Size values are once, few and many counts, or a class for expanded clones, and some rows have none.

D gene	clone size	V gene	J gene	CDR3 DNA	CDR3 protein
TRBD1	-	TRBV20-1	TRBJ2-2	TGCAGTGCTTCAACGAGGGGGCTTAACACCGGGGAGCTGTTTTTT	CSASTRGLNTGELFF
-	few	TRBV19	TRBJ2-2	TGTGCCAGTAACTCCGGGGGCTGGGGTGCCGGGGAGCTGTTTTTT	CASNSGGWGAGELFF
-	-	TRBV29-1	TRBJ1-2	TGCAGCGTTAGGTCGGGTCATGGCTACACCTTC	CSVRSGHGYTF
-	-	TRBV11-2	TRBJ1-1	TGTGCCAGCAGCCGTCGGGTAGGAGAGAACACTGAAGCTTTCTTT	CASSRRVGENTEAFF
TRBD1	-	TRBV7-6	TRBJ1-4	TGTGGCAGCAGCTTAAGTTCGACAGGGTCCGAAAAACTGTTTTTT	CGSSLSSTGSEKLFF
TRBD1	-	TRBV27	TRBJ1-6	TGTGCCAGCAGTTGGGGCAGGGGGTATAATTCACCCCTCCACTTT	CASSWGRGYNSPLHF
-	-	TRBV6-1	TRBJ2-5	TGTGCCAGCAGTGTAGGGGTTGTCGAGACCCAGTACTTC	CASSVGVVETQYF
TRBD1	few	TRBV12-3/TRBV12-4	TRBJ1-2	TGTGCCAGCAGTCCAGGGGGTGCCTCCTATGGCTACACCTTC	CASSPGGASYGYTF
-	few	TRBV6-2/TRBV6-3	TRBJ2-1	TGTGCCAGCAGCCCAACGGGGCTTTATGAGCAGTTCTTC	CASSPTGLYEQFF
TRBD1	once	TRBV5-1	TRBJ2-3	TGCGCCAGCAGCGGCCGGACAGGTAGCACAGATACGCAGTATTTT	CASSGRTGSTDTQYF
-	few	TRBV13	TRBJ2-1	TGTGCCAGCAGCAACCCGGACAAATCCTACAATGAGCAGTTCTTC	CASSNPDKSYNEQFF
TRBD2	once	TRBV6-6	TRBJ2-3	TGTGCCAGCAGTGACATAAGGACTAGCGGGGGCCCAGATACGCAGTATTTT	CASSDIRTSGGPDTQYF
-	few	TRBV25-1	TRBJ2-5	TGTGCCAGCAGTGGCGGCGGACGGGAGACCCAGTACTTC	CASSGGGRETQYF
-	few	TRBV27	TRBJ1-5	TGTGCCAGCAGTGCGGCAGGAGATAGCAATCAGCCCCAGCATTTT	CASSAAGDSNQPQHF
TRBD1	-	TRBV5-1	TRBJ1-2	TGCGCCAGCAGCTTGTTTCAGGGGGCGAACTATGGCTACACCTTC	CASSLFQGANYGYTF
TRBD1	few	TRBV28	TRBJ1-5	TGTGCCAGCAGTTCCCCACAGGGGGCGTGGGGCAATCAGCCCCAGCATTTT	CASSSPQGAWGNQPQHF
TRBD1	few	TRBV7-3	TRBJ1-1	TGTGCCAGCAGCCCAGACAGGGGGTGGACTGAAGCTTTCTTT	CASSPDRGWTEAFF
-	few	TRBV7-2	TRBJ2-5	TGTGCCAGCAGCTTAACTCCTCCGTCGGCCCAGTACTTC	CASSLTPPSAQYF
TRBD2	-	TRBV3-1	TRBJ2-3	TGTGCCAGCAGCCAGATGGCTAGCGGGGGGACATCAGATACGCAGTATTTT	CASSQMASGGTSDTQYF
TRBD1	many	TRBV6-1	TRBJ2-1	TGTGCCAGCATCGCACTGGGACAGGCAATCTACAATGAGCAGTTCTTC	CASIALGQAIYNEQFF
-	many	TRBV10-2	TRBJ1-5	TGCGCCAGCAGCGATGGGGGGTTTTGGCCCCAGCATTTT	CASSDGGFWPQHF
-	many	TRBV2	TRBJ1-2	TGTGCCAGCAGTGGTGATCCGGTCAGGAGTTCTGGCTACACCTTC	CASSGDPVRSSGYTF
-	few	TRBV5-5	TRBJ1-1	TGTGCCAGCAATAATCTGGGGACGAACACTGAAGCTTTCTTT	CASNNLGTNTEAFF
-	-	TRBV4-2	TRBJ1-2	TGTGCCAGCAGCCAGAACGCGGACGGACACTATGGCTACACCTTC	CASSQNADGHYGYTF
-	-	TRBV12-3/TRBV12-4	TRBJ2-2	TGTGCCAGCAGTTTGAGTCAGGGTCGAACCGGGGAGCTGTTTTTT	CASSLSQGRTGELFF
-	many	TRBV7-2	TRBJ2-6	TGTGCCAGCAGCGCGTCGGGGAGGAACTCTGGGGCCAACGTCCTGACTTTC	CASSASGRNSGANVLTF
TRBD1	once	TRBV4-2	TRBJ1-6	TGTGCCAGCAACCAACGCGGCAGGGGGACGTCACCTACTCATTCACCCCTCCACTTT	CASNQRGRGTSPTHSPLHF
-	few	TRBV20-1	TRBJ1-5	TGCAGTGCTAGAGAGGCCTATAGCAATCAGCCCCAGCATTTT	CSAREAYSNQPQHF
TRBD1	few	TRBV11-2	TRBJ1-2	TGTGCCAGCAGCGCCGCCCGAAGGGACAGGGCTTCCGATGGCTACACCTTC	CASSAARRDRASDGYTF